These 25 T cell receptor beta chains were all obtained from the same sample, sequenced in a study of T cells expressing NK-cell markers. TCRdb reanalyzed the 5' RACE reads, giving one entry per CDR3 protein sequence and no DNA. The sample includes 350,000 to 400,000 distinct CDR3 sequences. Sequenced input: blood T cells: a sorted CD56 or NKG2C T cell subset, CD4+ or CD8+ T cells, or bulk PBMC T cells (not recorded which). All receptors derive from a woman aged 45-65 years in good health.

The genes are TRBV5-1 and TRBJ2-1; TCRdb outputs TRBD2, but without DNA this stays unchecked. The germline V gene encodes CDR1 SGHRS and CDR2 YFSETQ. The length of the CDR3 is 17 residues. CDR3 in amino acids: CASSLRTGRGTYNEQFF. The variable domain in full, with the rest retrieved from reference TRBV5-1 and TRBJ2-1, is KAGVTQTPRYLIKTRGQQVTLSCSPISGHRSVSWYQQTPGQGLQFLFEYFSETQRNKGNFPGRFSGRQFSNSRSEMNVSTLELGDSALYLCASSLRTGRGTYNEQFFGPGTRLTVL.

J is TRBJ2-5 and V is TRBV4-1; TCRdb picks TRBD1, but there is no DNA to check that call. CDR3 length: 15 residues. CDR1 MGHRA and CDR2 YSYEKL come from the germline V gene. The CDR3 sequence is CASSHPGPNQETQYF.

The chain has TRBV10-3 and TRBJ2-2. Germline CDR1 ENHRY, CDR2 SYGVKD. This CDR3 is built from 14 residues. The CDR3 is CAISAERRTGELFF.

The CDR3 reads CASRGGLSNEQYF. The genes are TRBV27 and TRBJ2-7; TCRdb picks TRBD2, but there is no DNA to check that call. This CDR3 region has 13 residues. CDR1 and CDR2 (germline): MNHEY, SMNVEV (reference sequence).

The chain is built from TRBV20-1 and TRBJ2-2; TCRdb names TRBD1, which stays unverified in the absence of DNA. The V gene's germline CDR1 is DFQATT and CDR2 SNEGSKA (reference sequence). This CDR3 spans 14 amino acids. Here the CDR3 reads CSARRGRRTGELFF.

The rearrangement uses TRBV30 and TRBJ1-2; TCRdb calls TRBD1, which cannot be checked without DNA. Germline assignment: CDR1 GTSNPN and CDR2 SVGIG (reference sequence). The CDR3 length is 13 residues. The CDR3 protein is CALQGQVGDGYTF.

The chain carries TRBV4-1 and TRBJ2-1; TCRdb reports TRBD1, a call that lacks DNA to check it against. Germline loops: CDR1 MGHRA, CDR2 YSYEKL. CDR3 length: 13 amino acids. The CDR3 spells CASSHRTGFEQFF.

This chain joins TRBV10-3 and TRBJ2-1; as DNA is missing, the TRBD1 call by TCRdb cannot be tested. CDR3 length: 13 amino acids. Germline V gives CDR1 ENHRY, CDR2 SYGVKD. The CDR3 sequence is CAIRSPAYNEQFF.

V gene TRBV12-3 or TRBV12-4 combines with J gene TRBJ1-5. This CDR3 region has 12 residues. The CDR3 loop reads CASSQPLGPQHF.

This chain links TRBV6-1 with TRBJ2-1. The CDR3 totals 17 residues. Germline-derived CDR1 and CDR2 are MNHNS and SASEGT. The CDR3 here is CASSEDQSSANANEQFF.

The chain combines TRBV11-2 with TRBJ1-1; TCRdb selects TRBD1, and the lack of DNA leaves this call unchecked. The CDR3 contains 14 residues. Germline V gene sequence: CDR1 SGHAT, CDR2 FQNNGV. CDR3 sequence: CASRTTAQNTEAFF. The entire variable domain, with the rest obtained from reference TRBV11-2 and TRBJ1-1, is as follows: EAGVAQSPRYKIIEKRQSVAFWCNPISGHATLYWYQQILGQGPKLLIQFQNNGVVDDSQLPKDRFSAERLKGVDSTLKIQPAKLEDSAVYLCASRTTAQNTEAFFGQGTRLTVV.

The CDR3 protein is CASSASQSEIYEQYF. The rearrangement links TRBV7-2 to TRBJ2-7. Germline V gene sequence: CDR1 SGHTA, CDR2 FQGNSA. The CDR3 is 15 residues long. The full variable domain, with the rest looked up from reference TRBV7-2 and TRBJ2-7, is GAGVSQSPSNKVTEKGKDVELRCDPISGHTALYWYRQSLGQGLEFLIYFQGNSAPDKSGLPSDRFSAERTGGSVSTLTIQRTQQEDSAVYLCASSASQSEIYEQYFGPGTRLTVT.

This rearrangement joins TRBV29-1 to TRBJ2-7; absent DNA, TCRdb's TRBD2 call cannot be checked. This CDR3 is 15 amino acids long. Germline assignment: CDR1 SQVTM and CDR2 ANQGSEA. The CDR3 here is CSVEGKGSLGYEQYF.

The chain recombines TRBV7-9 with TRBJ2-1; absent DNA, TCRdb's TRBD2 call cannot be checked. The CDR3 contains 16 residues. Germline CDR1 reads SEHNR; CDR2 reads FQNEAQ (reference sequence). The CDR3 reads CASSLTSGRRRREQFF.

The gene calls are TRBV6-5 and TRBJ1-1. The CDR3 runs to 14 residues. Germline CDR1 MNHEY, CDR2 SVGAGI. The CDR3: CASRLRSRYTEAFF.

This CDR3 is CAGKQGAVTEAFF. The chain uses TRBV12-3 or TRBV12-4 and TRBJ1-1; TCRdb returns TRBD1, unconfirmable since there is no DNA. The CDR3 runs to 13 residues.

This chain uses TRBV7-9 with TRBJ2-3; the TRBD1 assignment by TCRdb is unverifiable without DNA. Looked up from germline, CDR1 is SEHNR and CDR2 is FQNEAQ (reference sequence). This CDR3 is built from 17 residues. The CDR3 spells CASSLETLPGSTDTQYF.

The V call is TRBV12-3 or TRBV12-4, the J call TRBJ2-7. The CDR3 runs 13 residues. The CDR3 is CASRLAGLYEQYF.

The chain carries TRBV20-1 and TRBJ2-1; TCRdb's D gene call, TRBD1, goes unchecked for lack of DNA. The CDR3 sequence is 11 residues long. Germline V gives CDR1 DFQATT, CDR2 SNEGSKA (reference sequence). The CDR3 region is CSEGRLVEQFF.

This chain uses TRBV20-1 with TRBJ2-7. The CDR3 sequence is 13 residues long. The germline gives CDR1 DFQATT, CDR2 SNEGSKA (reference sequence). CDR3 sequence: CSARGTAWYEQYF.

The V gene is TRBV20-1, the J gene TRBJ2-1; the TRBD2 assignment by TCRdb is unverifiable without DNA. The CDR3 consists of 16 residues. Per germline, CDR1 DFQATT and CDR2 SNEGSKA (reference sequence). CDR3 residues: CSASSLRLAGNNEQFF.

J is TRBJ2-3 and V is TRBV13; TCRdb picks TRBD2, but there is no DNA to check that call. Germline CDR1 PRHDT, CDR2 FYEKMQ (reference sequence). The CDR3 contains 18 residues. CDR3: CASSYLGTLESRTDTQYF.

The gene calls are TRBV12-3 or TRBV12-4 and TRBJ2-2; the TCRdb call, TRBD1, lacks DNA for checking. This CDR3 is 17 amino acids long. CDR3 loop: CASSLVRRPGGTGELFF.

V gene TRBV12-3 or TRBV12-4 combines with J gene TRBJ2-1; TCRdb indicates TRBD2, and absent DNA this call remains unverified. CDR3 size: 18 residues. CDR3 amino acids: CASSFAGLAGHFYNEQFF.

The chain couples TRBV7-9 to TRBJ1-1; TCRdb's assignment of TRBD1 cannot be checked, as there is no DNA. Per germline, CDR1 SEHNR and CDR2 FQNEAQ (reference sequence). CDR3 length: 16 amino acids. The CDR3 here is CASSLGSLGVNTEAFF.